This TCR beta chain came from a study of OX40 agonist ivuxolimab in advanced cancers. Study-level background: The mean age was about 61 years, ranging from about 23 to 79, with over 70% of participants male.

Sampled blood was obtained at baseline, cycle 4 day 1, and cycle 7 day 1. Study findings and constraints: Clones of CD4+ and CD8+ blood T cells grew by week 6 at doses of 0.1 to 3.0 mg/kg.

The CDR3 covers 13 residues. Looked up from germline, CDR1 is SEHNR and CDR2 is FQNEAQ (reference sequence). Profiling relied on immunoSEQ multiplex PCR, and the TCRdb table lists in-frame clones only, not all of them. The sample includes approximately 74,000 clones, roughly 87% of them seen just once. Turning to this clone: No antigen is known for it.

The source of this sequence is an adult with an advanced solid tumor such as melanoma, head and neck, liver or kidney cancer. This chain uses TRBV7-9 with TRBJ2-5; D is undetermined. The assigned J gene may be wrong: the sequence end matches TRBJ2-7 better. The specimen was CD4+ or CD8+ T cells sorted from blood, collected in a trial of the OX40 agonist ivuxolimab. CDR3 coding DNA: TGTGCCAGCAGCTTAGTTGGCAATAACGAGCAGTACTTC. It translates to CASSLVGNNEQYF.